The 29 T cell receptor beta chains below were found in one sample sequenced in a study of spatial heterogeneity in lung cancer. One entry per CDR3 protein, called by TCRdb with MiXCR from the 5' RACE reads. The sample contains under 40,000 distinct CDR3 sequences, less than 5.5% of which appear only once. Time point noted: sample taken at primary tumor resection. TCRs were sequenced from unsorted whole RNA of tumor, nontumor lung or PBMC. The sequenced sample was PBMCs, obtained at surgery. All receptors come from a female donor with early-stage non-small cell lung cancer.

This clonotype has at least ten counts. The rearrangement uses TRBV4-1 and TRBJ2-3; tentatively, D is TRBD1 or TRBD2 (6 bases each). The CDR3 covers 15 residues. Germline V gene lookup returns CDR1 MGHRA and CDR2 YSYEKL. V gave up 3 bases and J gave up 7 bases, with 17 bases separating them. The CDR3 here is CASSQGPTGRNTQYF. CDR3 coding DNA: TGCGCCAGCAGCCAGGGGCCCACAGGGAGGAATACGCAGTATTTT.

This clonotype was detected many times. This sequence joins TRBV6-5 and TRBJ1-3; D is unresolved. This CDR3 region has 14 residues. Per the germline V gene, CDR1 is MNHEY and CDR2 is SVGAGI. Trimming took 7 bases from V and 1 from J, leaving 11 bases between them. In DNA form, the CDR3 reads TGTGCCAGCAAGAAGTTGATTTCTGGAAACACCATATATTTT. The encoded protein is CASKKLISGNTIYF.

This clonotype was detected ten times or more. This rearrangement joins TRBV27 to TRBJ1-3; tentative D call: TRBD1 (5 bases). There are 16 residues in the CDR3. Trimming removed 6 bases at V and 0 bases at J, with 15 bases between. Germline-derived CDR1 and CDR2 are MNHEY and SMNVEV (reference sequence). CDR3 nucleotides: TGTGCCAGCAGCCCGACAGTGCTGAGCTCTGGAAACACCATATATTTT. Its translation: CASSPTVLSSGNTIYF.

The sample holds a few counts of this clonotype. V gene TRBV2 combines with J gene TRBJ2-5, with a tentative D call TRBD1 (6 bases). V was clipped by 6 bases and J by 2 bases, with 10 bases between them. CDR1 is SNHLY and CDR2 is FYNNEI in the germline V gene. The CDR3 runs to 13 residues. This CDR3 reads CASRGQLQETQYF. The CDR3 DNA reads TGTGCCAGCAGAGGACAGCTACAAGAGACCCAGTACTTC.

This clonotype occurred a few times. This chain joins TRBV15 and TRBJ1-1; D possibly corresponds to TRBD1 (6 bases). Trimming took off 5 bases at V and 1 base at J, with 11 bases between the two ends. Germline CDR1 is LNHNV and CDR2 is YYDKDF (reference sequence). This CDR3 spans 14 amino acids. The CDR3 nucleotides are TGTGCCACCAGCTCAGAACAGGGGAACACTGAAGCTTTCTTT. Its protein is CATSSEQGNTEAFF.

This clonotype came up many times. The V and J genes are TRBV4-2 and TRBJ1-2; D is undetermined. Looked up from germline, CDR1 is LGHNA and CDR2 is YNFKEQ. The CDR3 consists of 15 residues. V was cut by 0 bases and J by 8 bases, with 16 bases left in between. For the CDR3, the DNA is TGTGCCAGCAGCCAAGACGAAAACCCAGGATACGGCTACACCTTC. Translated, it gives CASSQDENPGYGYTF.

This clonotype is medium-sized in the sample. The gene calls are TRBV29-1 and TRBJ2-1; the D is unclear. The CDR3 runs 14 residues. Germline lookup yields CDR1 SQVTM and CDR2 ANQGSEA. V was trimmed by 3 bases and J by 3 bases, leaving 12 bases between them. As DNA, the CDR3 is TGCAGCGTTGATGTGACCGCCGTCTACAATGAGCAGTTCTTC. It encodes CSVDVTAVYNEQFF.

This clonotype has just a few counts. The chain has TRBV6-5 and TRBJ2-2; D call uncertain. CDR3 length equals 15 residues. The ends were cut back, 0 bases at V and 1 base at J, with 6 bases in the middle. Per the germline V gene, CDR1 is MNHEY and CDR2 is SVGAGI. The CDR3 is CASSYSSGNTGELFF. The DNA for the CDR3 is TGTGCCAGCAGTTACTCATCCGGGAACACCGGGGAGCTGTTTTTT.

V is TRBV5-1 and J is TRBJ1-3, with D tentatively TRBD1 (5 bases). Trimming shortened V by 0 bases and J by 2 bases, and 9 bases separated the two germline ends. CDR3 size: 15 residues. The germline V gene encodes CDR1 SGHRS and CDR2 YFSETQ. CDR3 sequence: CASSLEGDPGNTIYF. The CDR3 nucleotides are TGCGCCAGCAGCTTGGAAGGGGACCCTGGAAACACCATATATTTT.

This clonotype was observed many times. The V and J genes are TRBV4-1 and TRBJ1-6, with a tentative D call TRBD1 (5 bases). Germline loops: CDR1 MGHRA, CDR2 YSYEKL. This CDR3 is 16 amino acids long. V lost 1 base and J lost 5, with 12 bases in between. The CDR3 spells CASSQGDGANNSPLHF. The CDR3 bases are TGCGCCAGCAGCCAAGGGGACGGGGCCAATAATTCACCCCTCCACTTT.

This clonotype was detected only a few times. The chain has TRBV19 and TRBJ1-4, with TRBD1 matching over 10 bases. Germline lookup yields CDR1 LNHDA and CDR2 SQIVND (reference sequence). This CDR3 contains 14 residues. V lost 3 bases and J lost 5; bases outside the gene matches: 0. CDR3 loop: CASSMGQGNEKLFF. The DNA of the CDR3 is TGTGCCAGTAGTATGGGACAGGGGAATGAAAAACTGTTTTTT.

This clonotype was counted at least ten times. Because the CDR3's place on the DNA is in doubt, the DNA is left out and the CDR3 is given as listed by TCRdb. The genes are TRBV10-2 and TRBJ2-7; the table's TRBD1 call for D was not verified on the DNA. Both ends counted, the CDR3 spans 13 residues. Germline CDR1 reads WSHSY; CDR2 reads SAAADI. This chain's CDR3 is CASSEGWGTGAYF.

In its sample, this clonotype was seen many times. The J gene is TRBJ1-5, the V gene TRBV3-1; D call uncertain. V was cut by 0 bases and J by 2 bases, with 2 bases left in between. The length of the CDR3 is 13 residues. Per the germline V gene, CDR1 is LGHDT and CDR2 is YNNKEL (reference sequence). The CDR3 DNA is TGTGCCAGCAGCCAAGACGGCAATCAGCCCCAGCATTTT. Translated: CASSQDGNQPQHF.

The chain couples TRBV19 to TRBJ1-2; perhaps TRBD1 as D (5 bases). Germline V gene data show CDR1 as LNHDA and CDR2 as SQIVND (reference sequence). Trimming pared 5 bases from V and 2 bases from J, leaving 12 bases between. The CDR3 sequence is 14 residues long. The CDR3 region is CASSSKEGNYGYTF. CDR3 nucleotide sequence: TGTGCCAGTAGTTCCAAGGAGGGGAACTATGGCTACACCTTC.

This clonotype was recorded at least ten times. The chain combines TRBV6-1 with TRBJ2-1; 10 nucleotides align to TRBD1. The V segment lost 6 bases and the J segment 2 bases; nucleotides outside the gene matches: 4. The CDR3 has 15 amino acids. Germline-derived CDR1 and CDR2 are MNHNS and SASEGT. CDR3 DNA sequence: TGTGCCAGCAGCCCGGGACAGGGGACCTACAATGAGCAGTTCTTC. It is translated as CASSPGQGTYNEQFF.

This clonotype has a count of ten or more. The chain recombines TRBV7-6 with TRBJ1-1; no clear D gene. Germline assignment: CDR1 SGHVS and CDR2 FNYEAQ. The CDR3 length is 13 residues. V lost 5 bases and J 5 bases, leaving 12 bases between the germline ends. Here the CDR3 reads CASSVRTDTEAFF. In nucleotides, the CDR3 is TGTGCCAGCAGCGTACGGACGGATACTGAAGCTTTCTTT.

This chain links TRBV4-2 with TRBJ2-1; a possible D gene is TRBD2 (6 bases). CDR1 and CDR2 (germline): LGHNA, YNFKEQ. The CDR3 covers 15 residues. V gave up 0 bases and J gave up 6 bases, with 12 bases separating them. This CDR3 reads CASSQEGGLGNEQFF. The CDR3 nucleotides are TGTGCCAGCAGCCAAGAGGGGGGACTGGGCAATGAGCAGTTCTTC.

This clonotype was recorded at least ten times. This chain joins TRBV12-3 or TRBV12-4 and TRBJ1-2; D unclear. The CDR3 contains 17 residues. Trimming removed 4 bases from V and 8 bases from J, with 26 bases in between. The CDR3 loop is CASSYRPWTGKSAGYTF. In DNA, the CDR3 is TGTGCCAGCAGTTACCGACCCTGGACGGGGAAGAGCGCGGGCTACACCTTC.

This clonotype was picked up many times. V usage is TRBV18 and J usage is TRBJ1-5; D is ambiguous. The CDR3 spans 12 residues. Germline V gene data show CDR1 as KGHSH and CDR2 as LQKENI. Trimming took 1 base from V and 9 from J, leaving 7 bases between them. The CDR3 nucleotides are TGTGCCAGCTCACCACTAGGTTGGCCCCAGCATTTT. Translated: CASSPLGWPQHF.

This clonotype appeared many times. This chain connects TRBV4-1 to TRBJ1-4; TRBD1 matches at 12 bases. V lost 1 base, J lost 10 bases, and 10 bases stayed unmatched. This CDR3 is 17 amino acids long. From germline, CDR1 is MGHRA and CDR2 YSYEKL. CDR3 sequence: CASSQALSGTGGGKLFF. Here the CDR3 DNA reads TGCGCCAGCAGCCAAGCTCTGTCCGGGACAGGGGGCGGAAAACTGTTTTTT.

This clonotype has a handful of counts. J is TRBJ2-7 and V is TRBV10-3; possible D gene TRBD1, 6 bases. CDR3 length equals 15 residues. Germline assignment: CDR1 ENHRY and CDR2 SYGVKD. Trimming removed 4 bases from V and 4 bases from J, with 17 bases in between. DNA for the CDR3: TGTGCCATCAGTGCCCGGACGGCAGGGGAGTACGAGCAGTACTTC. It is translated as CAISARTAGEYEQYF.

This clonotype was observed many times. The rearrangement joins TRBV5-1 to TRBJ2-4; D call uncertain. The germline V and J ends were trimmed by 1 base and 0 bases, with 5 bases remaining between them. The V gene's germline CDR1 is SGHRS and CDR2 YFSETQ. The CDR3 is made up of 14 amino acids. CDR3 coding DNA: TGCGCCAGCAGCTTGTCCGTAGCCAAAAACATTCAGTACTTC. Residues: CASSLSVAKNIQYF.

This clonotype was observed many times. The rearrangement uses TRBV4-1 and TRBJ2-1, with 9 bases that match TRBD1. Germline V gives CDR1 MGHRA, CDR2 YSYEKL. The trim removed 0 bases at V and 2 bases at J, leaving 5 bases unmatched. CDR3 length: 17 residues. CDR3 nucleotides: TGCGCCAGCAGCCAAGATGGGGGACAGGGACCCTACAATGAGCAGTTCTTC. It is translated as CASSQDGGQGPYNEQFF.

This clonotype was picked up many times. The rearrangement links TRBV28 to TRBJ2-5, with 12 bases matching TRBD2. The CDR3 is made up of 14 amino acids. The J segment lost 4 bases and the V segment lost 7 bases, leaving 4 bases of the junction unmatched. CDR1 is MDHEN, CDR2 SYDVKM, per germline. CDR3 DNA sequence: TGTGCCAGCACCGAGACTAGCGGGGGAGAGACCCAGTACTTC. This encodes CASTETSGGETQYF.

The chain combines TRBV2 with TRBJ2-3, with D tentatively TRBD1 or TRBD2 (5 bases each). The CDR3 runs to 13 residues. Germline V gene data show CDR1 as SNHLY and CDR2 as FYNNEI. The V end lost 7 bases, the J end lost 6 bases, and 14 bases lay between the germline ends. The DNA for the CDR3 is TGTGCCAGCAACCCGGCCTGGGGGGATACGCAGTATTTT. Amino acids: CASNPAWGDTQYF.

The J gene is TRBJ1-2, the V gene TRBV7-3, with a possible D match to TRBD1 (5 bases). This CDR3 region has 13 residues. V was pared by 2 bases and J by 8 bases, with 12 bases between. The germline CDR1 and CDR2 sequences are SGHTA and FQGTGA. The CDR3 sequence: CASSLSGIEGYTF. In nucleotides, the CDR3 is TGTGCCAGCAGCTTATCAGGGATAGAAGGCTACACCTTC.

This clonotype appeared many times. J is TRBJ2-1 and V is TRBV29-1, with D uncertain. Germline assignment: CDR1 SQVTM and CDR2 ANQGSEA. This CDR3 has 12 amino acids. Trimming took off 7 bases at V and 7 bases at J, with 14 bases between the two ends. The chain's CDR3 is CSAVVRRNEQFF. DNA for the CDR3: TGCAGCGCCGTGGTGAGGAGAAATGAGCAGTTCTTC.

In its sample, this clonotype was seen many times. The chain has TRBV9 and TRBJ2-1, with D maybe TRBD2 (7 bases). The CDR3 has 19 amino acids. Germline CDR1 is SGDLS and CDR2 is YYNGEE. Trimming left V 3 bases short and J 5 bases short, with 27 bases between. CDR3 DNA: TGTGCCAGCAGCGGGACTGGTAGACCCCGTGGGGGGGCGAACAATGAGCAGTTCTTC. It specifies CASSGTGRPRGGANNEQFF.

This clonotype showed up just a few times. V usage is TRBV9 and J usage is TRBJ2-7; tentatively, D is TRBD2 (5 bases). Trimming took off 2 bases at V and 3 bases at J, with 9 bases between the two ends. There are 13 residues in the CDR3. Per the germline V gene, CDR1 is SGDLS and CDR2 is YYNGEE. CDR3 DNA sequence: TGTGCCAGCAGCGTGAGGGTAGGCTACGAGCAGTACTTC. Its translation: CASSVRVGYEQYF.